This section outlines one TCR beta chain sequence together with its context. Its target is not known. This sample is part of a study of T cells after yellow fever vaccination. Whole-study findings and limits: After the booster, 96% of CD4 and 75% to 90% of CD8 primary-response clones were re-detected.

One entry per CDR3 protein results from TCRdb running MiXCR on the 5' RACE reads. The table records 500,000 to 650,000 distinct CDR3 sequences, around 16% of them present only once. The CDR3 extends over 15 amino acids. V lost 4 bases, J lost 4 bases, and 16 bases lay in between. Per germline, CDR1 LGHNA and CDR2 YNFKEQ. The chain is built from TRBV4-2 and TRBJ1-2; D is unclear. Material: PBMCs, obtained 5 days after the first yellow fever vaccination. The sequence was obtained from a man in his late teens or twenties who received the YFV17D yellow fever vaccine. The CDR3 bases are TGTGCCAGCAGCCGAGCAACGACAAGCGGCTATGGCTACACCTTC. Its translation: CASSRATTSGYGYTF.